The rows below give T cell receptor beta chains drawn from one sample of a study of cytomegalovirus exposure and HLA in healthy donors. TCRdb keeps only in-frame clones here, not all; method: immunoSEQ multiplex PCR. The sample yields approximately 150,000 clones, around 80% seen once. The sequencing sample was made of PBMCs. Source of these receptors: a man in his forties in good health and CMV-seronegative. Each CDR3 is given with its conserved first and last residue. D genes are given only for firm matches. Where a row states a size, it is once, few, many or the class of an expanded clone; other rows omit it.

NA	TRBD1	TRBV4-1	TRBJ1-2	CASSQGGTGPNYGYTF
NA	NA	TRBV7-3	TRBJ2-2	CASSLRGGDTGELFF
NA	NA	TRBV30	TRBJ1-1	CAWSVGVMNTEAFF
NA	TRBD1	TRBV9	TRBJ2-7	CASSVGQGLSYEQYF
NA	TRBD1	TRBV7-9	TRBJ1-1	CSSSFKGARRNTEAFF
once	NA	TRBV6-1	TRBJ1-1	CASSLRRGRGEAFF
NA	NA	TRBV6-7	TRBJ1-3	CASSSTANSGNTIYF
NA	TRBD1	TRBV29-1	TRBJ1-2	CSVEGAGGTAWGYTF
NA	TRBD1	TRBV7-2	TRBJ2-7	CASSLFGAGTGGYEQYF
NA	TRBD1	TRBV5-1	TRBJ2-2	CASSSDRVVDTGELFF
once	NA	TRBV28	TRBJ2-7	CASSFSYEQYF
NA	TRBD1	TRBV20-1	TRBJ1-2	CSAARTGIEGF
NA	NA	TRBV5-1	TRBJ1-2	CASSLSGVFNYGYTF
NA	TRBD2	TRBV4-2	TRBJ2-7	CASSLLASTHYEQYF
NA	TRBD1	TRBV28	TRBJ2-7	CASSSPGGKGHEQYF
NA	NA	TRBV2	TRBJ1-4	CASSNRPSRMNEKLFF
NA	TRBD1	TRBV15	TRBJ1-4	CATSREILDRGNEKLFF
few	TRBD1	TRBV6-1	TRBJ2-7	CASSSGTGPYEQYF
NA	NA	TRBV4-3	TRBJ2-3	CASSQVLSDTQYF
NA	NA	TRBV7-6	TRBJ2-7	CASSLGAGIGADEQYF
NA	NA	TRBV5-1	TRBJ1-5	CASSLDGSNQPQHF
NA	TRBD2	TRBV25-1	TRBJ2-2	CASSGISGGTGTGELFF
NA	NA	TRBV5-1	TRBJ2-3	CASSPLVTDTQYF
NA	TRBD1	TRBV27	TRBJ2-1	CASSANRGSSYNEQFF
NA	TRBD2	TRBV10-2	TRBJ2-1	CASSGVAGSYNEQFF
NA	NA	TRBV6-5	TRBJ2-1	CASSNGQNQFF
NA	TRBD2	TRBV2	TRBJ2-5	CASRVGASGGQETQYF
NA	TRBD1	TRBV4-1	TRBJ1-3	CASSPGQGFSSGNTIYF
NA	NA	TRBV5-6	TRBJ1-2	CASSLVAGDGYTF
NA	NA	TRBV18	TRBJ2-3	CASSPTVGGDTQYF
NA	TRBD2	TRBV11-1	TRBJ2-7	CASSLAGTSAYEQYF
NA	TRBD1	TRBV18	TRBJ2-5	CASSPQGAEETQYF
NA	NA	TRBV7-8	TRBJ1-5	CASSFDEGHGQPQHF
NA	NA	TRBV28	TRBJ1-5	CASGGQGNRNQPQHF
NA	NA	TRBV2	TRBJ1-2	CASSEEYGVYGYTF
NA	TRBD2	TRBV7-2	TRBJ2-1	CASSLDRLADNEQFF
NA	NA	TRBV1	TRBJ2-3	CTSSHGYSGACYTQYF